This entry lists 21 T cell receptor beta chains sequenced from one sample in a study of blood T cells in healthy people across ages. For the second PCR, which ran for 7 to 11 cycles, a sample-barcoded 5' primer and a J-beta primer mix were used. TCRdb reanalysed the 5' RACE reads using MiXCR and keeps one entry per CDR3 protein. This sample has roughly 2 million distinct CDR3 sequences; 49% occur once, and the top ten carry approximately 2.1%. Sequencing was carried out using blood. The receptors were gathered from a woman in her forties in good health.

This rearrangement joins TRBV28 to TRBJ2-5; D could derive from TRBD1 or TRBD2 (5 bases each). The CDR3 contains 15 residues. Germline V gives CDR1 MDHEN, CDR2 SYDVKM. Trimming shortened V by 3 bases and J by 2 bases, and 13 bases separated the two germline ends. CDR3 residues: CASSFGDGGQETQYF. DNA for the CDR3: TGTGCCAGCAGTTTCGGGGATGGGGGACAAGAGACCCAGTACTTC. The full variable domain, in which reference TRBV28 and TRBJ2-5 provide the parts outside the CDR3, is DVKVTQSSRYLVKRTGEKVFLECVQDMDHENMFWYRQDPGLGLRLIYFSYDVKMKEKGDIPEGYSVSREKKERFSLILESASTNQTSMYLCASSFGDGGQETQYFGPGTRLLVL.

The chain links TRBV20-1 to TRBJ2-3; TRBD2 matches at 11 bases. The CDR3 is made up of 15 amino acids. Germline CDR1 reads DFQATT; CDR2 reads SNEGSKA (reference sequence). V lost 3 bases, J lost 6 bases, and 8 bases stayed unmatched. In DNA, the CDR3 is TGCAGTGCTAGCCCACTAGCGGGGGTTGGGGATACGCAGTATTTT. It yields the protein CSASPLAGVGDTQYF.

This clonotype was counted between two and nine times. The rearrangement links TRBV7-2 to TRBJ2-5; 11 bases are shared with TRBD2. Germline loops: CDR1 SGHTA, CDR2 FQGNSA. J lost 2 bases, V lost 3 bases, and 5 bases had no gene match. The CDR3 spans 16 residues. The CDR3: CASSFGLAGPQETQYF. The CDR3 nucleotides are TGTGCCAGCAGCTTTGGACTAGCGGGCCCGCAAGAGACCCAGTACTTC.

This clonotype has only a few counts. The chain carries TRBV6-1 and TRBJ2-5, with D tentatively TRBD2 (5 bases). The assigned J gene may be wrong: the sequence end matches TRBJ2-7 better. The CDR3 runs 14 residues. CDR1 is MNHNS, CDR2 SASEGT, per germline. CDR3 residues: CASSLRAARYEQYF. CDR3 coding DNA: TGTGCCAGCAGTCTGCGGGCTGCGAGATACGAGCAGTACTTC.

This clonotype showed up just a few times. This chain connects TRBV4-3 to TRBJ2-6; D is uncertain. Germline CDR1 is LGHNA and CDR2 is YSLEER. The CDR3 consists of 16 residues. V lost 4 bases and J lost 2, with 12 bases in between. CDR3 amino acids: CASSPKPDPGANVLTF. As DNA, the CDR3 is TGCGCCAGCAGCCCCAAACCGGATCCTGGGGCCAACGTCCTGACTTTC.

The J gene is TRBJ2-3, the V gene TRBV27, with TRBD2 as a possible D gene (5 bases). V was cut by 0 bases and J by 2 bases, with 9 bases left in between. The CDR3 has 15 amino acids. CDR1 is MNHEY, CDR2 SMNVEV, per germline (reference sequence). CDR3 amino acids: CASSLSRGNTDTQYF. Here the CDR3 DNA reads TGTGCCAGCAGTTTATCCCGGGGTAACACAGATACGCAGTATTTT.

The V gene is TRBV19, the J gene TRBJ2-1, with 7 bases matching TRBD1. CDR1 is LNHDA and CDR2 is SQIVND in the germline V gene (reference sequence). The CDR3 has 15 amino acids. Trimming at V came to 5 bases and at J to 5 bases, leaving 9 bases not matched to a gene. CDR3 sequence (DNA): TGTGCCAGTAGTTCGGGACAGACGAGAAACAATGAGCAGTTCTTC. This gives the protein CASSSGQTRNNEQFF. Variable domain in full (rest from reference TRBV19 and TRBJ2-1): DGGITQSPKYLFRKEGQNVTLSCEQNLNHDAMYWYRQDPGQGLRLIYYSQIVNDFQKGDIAEGYSVSREKKESFPLTVTSAQKNPTAFYLCASSSGQTRNNEQFFGPGTRLTVL.

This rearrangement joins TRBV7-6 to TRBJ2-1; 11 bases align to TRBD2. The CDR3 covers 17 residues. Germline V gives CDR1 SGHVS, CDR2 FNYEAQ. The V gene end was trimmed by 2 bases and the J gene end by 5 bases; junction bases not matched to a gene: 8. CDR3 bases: TGTGCCAGCAGCTTACTTAGCGGGGGGGCTCGCAACAATGAGCAGTTCTTC. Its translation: CASSLLSGGARNNEQFF.

The CDR3 reads CASSQSGGLTDTQYF. In DNA form, the CDR3 reads TGTGCCAGCAGCCAAAGCGGGGGGCTCACAGATACGCAGTATTTT. The J gene is TRBJ2-3, the V gene TRBV28, with TRBD2 matching over 9 bases. Germline V CDR1 and CDR2: MDHEN, SYDVKM. This CDR3 has 15 amino acids. With 6 bases clipped from V and 2 bases from J, the junction kept 6 bases outside the gene matches.

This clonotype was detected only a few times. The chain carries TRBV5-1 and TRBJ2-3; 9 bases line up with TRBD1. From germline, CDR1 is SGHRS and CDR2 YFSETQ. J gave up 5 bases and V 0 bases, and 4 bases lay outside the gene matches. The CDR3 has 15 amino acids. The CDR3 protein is CASSLVGTGLDTQYF. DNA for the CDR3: TGCGCCAGCAGCTTGGTGGGGACAGGGCTAGATACGCAGTATTTT.

DNA for the CDR3: TGCGCCAGCAGCCATACCTTTCCGGGACAGAGCTCCTATAATTCACCCCTCCACTTT. This sequence encodes CASSHTFPGQSSYNSPLHF. The V call is TRBV4-3, the J call TRBJ1-6; 7 bases align to TRBD1. The junction had 11 bases not matched to a gene; V was cut back by 3 bases and J by 0 bases. The CDR3 is 19 amino acids. In germline, CDR1 is LGHNA, CDR2 YSLEER.

The CDR3 is CSASGTERFSNEQFF. DNA of the CDR3: TGCAGTGCTTCCGGGACGGAAAGATTTTCAAATGAGCAGTTCTTC. This chain joins TRBV20-1 and TRBJ2-1, with D tentatively TRBD1 or TRBD2 (5 bases each). Germline V lookup: CDR1 DFQATT, CDR2 SNEGSKA (reference sequence). Between the trimmed V and J ends, which lost 5 bases and 7 bases, there was a span of 21 bases. The CDR3 sequence is 15 residues long.

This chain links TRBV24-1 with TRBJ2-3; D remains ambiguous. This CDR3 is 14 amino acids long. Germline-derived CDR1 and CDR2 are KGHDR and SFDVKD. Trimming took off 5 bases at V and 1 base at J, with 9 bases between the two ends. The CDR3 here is CATSVAGGTDTQYF. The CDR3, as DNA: TGTGCCACCAGTGTTGCCGGCGGCACAGATACGCAGTATTTT.

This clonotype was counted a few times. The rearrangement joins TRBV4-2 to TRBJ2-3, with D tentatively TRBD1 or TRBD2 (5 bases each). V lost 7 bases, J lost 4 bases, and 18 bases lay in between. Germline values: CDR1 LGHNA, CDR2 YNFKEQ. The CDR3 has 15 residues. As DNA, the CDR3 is TGTGCCAGCACGACGTCGAGGGGTCAGTCAGATACGCAGTATTTT. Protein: CASTTSRGQSDTQYF.

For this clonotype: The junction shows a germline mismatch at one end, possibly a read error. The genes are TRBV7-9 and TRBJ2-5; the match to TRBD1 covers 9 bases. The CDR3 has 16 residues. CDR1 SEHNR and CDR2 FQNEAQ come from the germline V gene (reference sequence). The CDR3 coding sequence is TGTGCCTGCAGCCAGGATGACAGGGGGAGGTTGGAGACCCAGTACTTC. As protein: CACSQDDRGRLETQYF. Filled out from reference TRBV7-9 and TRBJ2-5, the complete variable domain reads DTGVSQNPRHKITKRGQNVTFRCDPISEHNRLYWYRQTLGQGPEFLTYFQNEAQLEKSRLLSDRFSAERPKGSFSTLEIQRTEQGDSAMYLCACSQDDRGRLETQYFGPGTRLLVL.

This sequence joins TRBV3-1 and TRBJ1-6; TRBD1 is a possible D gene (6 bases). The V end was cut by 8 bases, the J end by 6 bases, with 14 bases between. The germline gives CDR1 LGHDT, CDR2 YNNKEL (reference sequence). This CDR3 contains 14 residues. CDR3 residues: CASARTDLNSPLHF. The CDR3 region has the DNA TGTGCCAGCGCGCGGACAGACCTTAATTCACCCCTCCACTTT.

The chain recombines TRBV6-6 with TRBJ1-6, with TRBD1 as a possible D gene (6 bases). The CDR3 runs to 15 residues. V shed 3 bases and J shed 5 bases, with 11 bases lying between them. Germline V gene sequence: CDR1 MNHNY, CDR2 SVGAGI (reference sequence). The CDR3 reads CASSYSWTDNSPLHF. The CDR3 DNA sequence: TGTGCCAGCAGTTATAGTTGGACAGATAATTCACCCCTCCACTTT.

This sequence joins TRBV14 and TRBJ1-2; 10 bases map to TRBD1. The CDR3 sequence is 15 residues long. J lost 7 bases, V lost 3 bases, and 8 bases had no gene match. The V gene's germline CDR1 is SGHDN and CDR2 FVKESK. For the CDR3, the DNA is TGTGCCAGCAGCCATCCCGGACAGGGGGAGAGTGGCTACACCTTC. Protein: CASSHPGQGESGYTF.

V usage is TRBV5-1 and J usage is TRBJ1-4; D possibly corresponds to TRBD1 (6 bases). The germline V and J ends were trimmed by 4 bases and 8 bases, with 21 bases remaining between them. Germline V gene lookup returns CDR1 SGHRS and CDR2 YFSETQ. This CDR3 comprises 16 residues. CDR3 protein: CASSLGTGTLAEKLFF. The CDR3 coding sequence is TGCGCCAGCAGCCTTGGGACCGGGACACTAGCAGAAAAACTGTTTTTT.

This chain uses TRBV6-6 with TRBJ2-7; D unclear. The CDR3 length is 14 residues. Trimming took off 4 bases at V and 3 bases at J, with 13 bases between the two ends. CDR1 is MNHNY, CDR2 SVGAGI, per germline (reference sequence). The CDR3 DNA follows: TGTGCCAGCAGTTCCGGCACTGCGAACTACGAGCAGTACTTC. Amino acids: CASSSGTANYEQYF.

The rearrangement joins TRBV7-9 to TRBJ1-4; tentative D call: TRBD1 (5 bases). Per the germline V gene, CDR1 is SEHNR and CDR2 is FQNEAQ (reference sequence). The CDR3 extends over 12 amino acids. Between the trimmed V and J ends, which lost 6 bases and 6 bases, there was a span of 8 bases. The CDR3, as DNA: TGTGCCAGCAGGGGGCGTCATGAAAAACTGTTTTTT. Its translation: CASRGRHEKLFF.